This T cell receptor (beta chain) was documented in a study of control samples from healthy donors and cancer patients. Sequenced by immunoSEQ multiplex PCR; TCRdb stores in-frame clones only, minus some. The data show roughly 30,000 clones, 70% to 90% seen once. The CDR3 length is 14 residues. J gave up 4 bases and V 6 bases, and 8 bases lay outside the gene matches. Germline CDR1 is PRHDT and CDR2 is FYEKMQ (reference sequence). Sequencing was performed on formalin-fixed, paraffin-embedded tissue. The receptor comes from a female donor with melanoma. This sequence joins TRBV13 and TRBJ1-1; 7 nucleotides agree with TRBD1. CDR3 in amino acids: CASRPGGRGTEAFF. The CDR3 nucleotides read TGTGCCAGCAGGCCAGGGGGGCGAGGCACTGAAGCTTTCTTT.